The 18 T cell receptor beta chains below come from one sample, sequenced in a study of long-term antiretroviral therapy in people with HIV. This was the immunoSEQ v3.0 assay at survey level. Profiled with immunoSEQ multiplex PCR; TCRdb holds only in-frame clones, not every one. Altogether 13,000 or so clones are present, about 80% being singletons, with the ten largest covering around 12%. Sequenced material: unsorted PBMCs, taken 3.2 years before starting antiretroviral therapy. Source of these receptors: a middle-aged man with HIV.

The rearrangement joins TRBV5-1 to TRBJ1-1; D might be TRBD1 (5 bases). CDR1 is SGHRS, CDR2 YFSETQ, per germline. This CDR3 comprises 11 residues. The V gene lost 5 bases and the J gene lost 6 bases, with 8 bases spanning the gap. The CDR3 nucleotides read TGCGCCAGCAGGGGGGGGGCTGAAGCTTTCTTT. This encodes CASRGGAEAFF.

This clone was counted between two and nine times. This specimen includes other DNA sequences encoding the same CDR3. The chain recombines TRBV19 with TRBJ2-1; D possibly corresponds to TRBD1 (6 bases). V was shortened by 1 base and J by 2 bases, with 9 bases between the two germline ends. Germline CDR1 LNHDA, CDR2 SQIVND (reference sequence). The CDR3 is 15 residues long. This CDR3 reads CASSIVTGPYNEQFF. CDR3 nucleotides: TGTGCCAGTAGTATAGTGACAGGTCCCTACAATGAGCAGTTCTTC.

The V gene is TRBV6-5, the J gene TRBJ1-1, with no clear D. Trimming left V 0 bases short and J 0 bases short, with 11 bases between. Germline lookup yields CDR1 MNHEY and CDR2 SVGAGI. CDR3 length equals 16 residues. The CDR3 is CASSYSAGRMNTEAFF. The CDR3 DNA sequence: TGTGCCAGCAGTTACTCGGCCGGCCGAATGAACACTGAAGCTTTCTTT.

The chain links TRBV7-8 to TRBJ1-6, with D perhaps TRBD1 (5 bases). The ends were cut back, 1 base at V and 0 bases at J, with 10 bases in the middle. The CDR3 is 17 residues long. The germline V gene encodes CDR1 SGHVS and CDR2 FQNEAQ. The chain's CDR3 is CASSLDGGSSYNSPLHF. DNA for the CDR3: TGTGCCAGCAGCTTAGATGGGGGGAGCTCCTATAATTCACCCCTCCACTTT.

The chain is built from TRBV27 and TRBJ2-7, with D maybe TRBD1 (6 bases). The V gene's germline CDR1 is MNHEY and CDR2 SMNVEV (reference sequence). This CDR3 contains 14 residues. Trimming left V 3 bases short and J 4 bases short, with 13 bases between. CDR3 in DNA: TGTGCCAGCAGTTTGCAGACAGGTTGGTACGAGCAGTACTTC. Translation: CASSLQTGWYEQYF.

The chain uses TRBV5-1 and TRBJ2-3; the D is unclear. This CDR3 is 13 amino acids long. The germline V and J ends were trimmed by 4 bases and 5 bases, with 11 bases remaining between them. Germline CDR1 reads SGHRS; CDR2 reads YFSETQ. CDR3 bases: TGCGCCAGCAGCGGCGACGGTAGAGATACGCAGTATTTT. It codes for CASSGDGRDTQYF.

This chain joins TRBV19 and TRBJ2-3, with D maybe TRBD2 (6 bases). The V end was cut by 8 bases, the J end by 4 bases, with 19 bases between. This CDR3 spans 15 amino acids. Germline lookup yields CDR1 LNHDA and CDR2 SQIVND (reference sequence). The CDR3 region is CASSLLAGRSDTQYF. In DNA form, the CDR3 reads TGTGCCAGTTCCCTGCTGGCAGGGAGGTCAGATACGCAGTATTTT.

The chain has TRBV5-1 and TRBJ1-5; D is unclear. CDR3 size: 15 residues. Trimming removed 2 bases at V and 0 bases at J, with 9 bases between. CDR1 SGHRS and CDR2 YFSETQ come from the germline V gene. The CDR3 region has the DNA TGCGCCAGCAGCTTAAATGGAAATAGCAATCAGCCCCAGCATTTT. This sequence encodes CASSLNGNSNQPQHF.

This clone was counted a single time. The chain employs TRBV7-8 and TRBJ1-1, with D perhaps matching TRBD1 (6 bases). V gave up 5 bases and J gave up 6 bases, with 19 bases separating them. The CDR3 runs 15 residues. Germline CDR1 reads SGHVS; CDR2 reads FQNEAQ. The CDR3, as DNA: TGTGCCAGCAGCCCTACGTGGGGGGGCGTCTCTGAAGCTTTCTTT. Protein sequence: CASSPTWGGVSEAFF.

This clone was counted a single time. V and J are TRBV2 and TRBJ1-5; D gene ambiguous. Trimming cost V 7 bases and J 0 bases, with 10 bases left between them. Germline V gene sequence: CDR1 SNHLY, CDR2 FYNNEI. CDR3 length equals 14 residues. The CDR3 is CASTGVSSNQPQHF. Written as DNA, the CDR3 is TGTGCCAGCACCGGCGTAAGTAGCAATCAGCCCCAGCATTTT.

The chain recombines TRBV11-3 with TRBJ1-3; no definite D call. The CDR3 is 15 residues long. CDR1 and CDR2 (germline): SGHNT, YENEEA. Trimming cost V 5 bases and J 0 bases, with 11 bases left between them. In DNA form, the CDR3 reads TGTGCCAGCAGCGCTCGGACCGACTCTGGAAACACCATATATTTT. It is translated as CASSARTDSGNTIYF. Based on the CDR3 plus reference TRBV11-3 and TRBJ1-3, the full variable domain is EAGVVQSPRYKIIEKKQPVAFWCNPISGHNTLYWYLQNLGQGPELLIRYENEEAVDDSQLPKDRFSAERLKGVDSTLKIQPAELGDSAVYLCASSARTDSGNTIYFGEGSWLTVV.

This chain connects TRBV19 to TRBJ1-1; D is uncertain. Germline CDR1 reads LNHDA; CDR2 reads SQIVND (reference sequence). V lost 0 bases and J lost 5, with 13 bases in between. The CDR3 has 15 residues. The CDR3 protein is CASSIDGNPGTEAFF. CDR3 sequence (DNA): TGTGCCAGTAGTATAGATGGAAACCCGGGGACTGAAGCTTTCTTT.

The chain carries TRBV9 and TRBJ2-3; the D gene could be TRBD1 or TRBD2 (6 bases each). The CDR3 has 13 amino acids. Per germline, CDR1 SGDLS and CDR2 YYNGEE. Trimming pared 3 bases from V and 5 bases from J, leaving 10 bases between. The CDR3 is CASSGGAEDTQYF. In nucleotides, the CDR3 is TGTGCCAGCAGCGGGGGGGCAGAAGATACGCAGTATTTT.

The gene calls are TRBV5-1 and TRBJ1-6; D may be TRBD1 (5 bases). Germline-derived CDR1 and CDR2 are SGHRS and YFSETQ. CDR3 size: 15 residues. V was shortened by 1 base and J by 8 bases, with 13 bases between the two germline ends. The CDR3 region is CASSLRAGPDSPLHF. CDR3 nucleotides: TGCGCCAGCAGCTTGAGGGCAGGGCCGGATTCACCCCTCCACTTT. Full variable domain (remainder filled in from reference TRBV5-1 and TRBJ1-6): KAGVTQTPRYLIKTRGQQVTLSCSPISGHRSVSWYQQTPGQGLQFLFEYFSETQRNKGNFPGRFSGRQFSNSRSEMNVSTLELGDSALYLCASSLRAGPDSPLHFGNGTRLTVT.

This chain links TRBV27 with TRBJ1-1, with 10 bases matching TRBD1. The CDR3 has 13 residues. The germline gives CDR1 MNHEY, CDR2 SMNVEV (reference sequence). J was trimmed by 5 bases and V by 9 bases; bases with no gene match: 6. The CDR3 loop is CASQPGQGTEAFF. CDR3 nucleotides: TGTGCCAGTCAACCGGGACAGGGGACTGAAGCTTTCTTT.

This clone was observed a handful of times. The chain recombines TRBV7-2 with TRBJ2-7; D ambiguous. The CDR3 consists of 14 residues. With 6 bases removed from V and 0 bases from J, the gap between germline ends came to 12 bases. In germline, CDR1 is SGHTA, CDR2 FQGNSA. CDR3 coding DNA: TGTGCCAGCAGTTCGCAGGACCCCTCCTACGAGCAGTACTTC. Its protein product is CASSSQDPSYEQYF.

The V and J genes are TRBV13 and TRBJ1-2; 11 bases match TRBD1. CDR3 length: 14 amino acids. Per the germline V gene, CDR1 is PRHDT and CDR2 is FYEKMQ (reference sequence). The trim removed 5 bases at V and 8 bases at J, leaving 7 bases unmatched. The CDR3 DNA is TGTGCCAGCAGCAAATGGGGACAGGGGGGAGGCTACACCTTC. Translated: CASSKWGQGGGYTF.

The chain couples TRBV27 to TRBJ2-7; the D is unclear. The CDR3 loop spans 11 amino acids. Trimming took 8 bases from V and 5 from J, leaving 10 bases between them. Germline V gene lookup returns CDR1 MNHEY and CDR2 SMNVEV (reference sequence). The CDR3 bases are TGTGCCAGCCGAGGTTCCAACGAGCAGTACTTC. Its protein is CASRGSNEQYF.